One and the same sample provided the 2 T cell receptor beta chains below, sequenced in a study of T cell changes during pregnancy in multiple sclerosis. TCRdb keeps only in-frame clones here, not all; method: immunoSEQ multiplex PCR. The data contain over 85,000 clones, approximately 89% of them singletons. The sequenced sample was peripheral blood, obtained in the first trimester of pregnancy. These receptors all stem from a female donor in good health, enrolled as a control in a pregnancy study.

The CDR3, as DNA: TGTGCCAGCACCGGACTAGCGGGGGGGTTTGAGCAGTTCTTC. Residues: CASTGLAGGFEQFF. The chain links TRBV2 to TRBJ2-1, with 15 bases aligning to TRBD2. The CDR3 consists of 14 residues. V trimming: 7 bases; J trimming: 9 bases; junction bases outside the gene matches: 4. CDR1 and CDR2 from the germline V gene are SNHLY and FYNNEI.

This chain uses TRBV6-1 with TRBJ1-5, with D tentatively TRBD1 (5 bases). CDR1 is MNHNS, CDR2 SASEGT, per germline. Trimming stripped 1 base from V and 3 bases from J, with 13 bases between. The CDR3 loop spans 16 amino acids. The CDR3 bases are TGTGCCAGCAGTGAAGGGGGGAGGGTATACAATCAGCCCCAGCATTTT. It codes for CASSEGGRVYNQPQHF.